This T cell receptor beta chain originates from a study of control samples from healthy donors and cancer patients. V trimming: 5 bases; J trimming: 2 bases; junction bases outside the gene matches: 5. The germline gives CDR1 LGHDT, CDR2 YNNKEL (reference sequence). The CDR3 has 15 amino acids. This table comes from immunoSEQ multiplex PCR, and its TCRdb copy is limited to in-frame clones, with some not included. The table shows around 95,000 clones, with over 80% occurring only once. This clonotype originated in a man younger than 45 in good health. The chain employs TRBV3-1 (or the pseudogene TRBV3-2) and TRBJ2-7, with TRBD2 matching over 11 bases. The sequenced sample was blood. The CDR3 coding sequence is TGTGCCAGCAGCAGAATAGCGGGGGGGACCTACGAGCAGTACTTC. Encoded protein: CASSRIAGGTYEQYF.